This note documents a single T cell receptor beta chain sequence. The source of the sample is a study of blood T cell repertoires in COVID-19. Across the whole study: Acute-phase and convalescent COVID-19 samples originated in the United States, Italy and Spain.

Per the study methods: Reference gene primer amplification gave nucleated cell count estimates. TCRdb's copy holds only in-frame clones and misses some; the assay was immunoSEQ multiplex PCR. V, J and clone size are taken as reported in that table, and D and trimming were inferred from the DNA itself. Of approximately 210,000 clones listed, almost 85% are singletons. The sequence came from a woman aged 40 to 50 with acute or convalescent COVID-19. The specimen was peripheral blood.

CDR3 loop: CASSPGQIISPLHF. CDR3 nucleotide sequence: TGTGCCAGCAGCCCAGGACAGATAATTTCACCCCTCCACTTT. The rearrangement links TRBV27 to TRBJ1-6; tentative D call: TRBD1 (6 bases). CDR3 length: 14 amino acids. Looked up from germline, CDR1 is MNHEY and CDR2 is SMNVEV (reference sequence). Deletions cut 6 bases from V and 9 bases from J, with 15 bases between.